This entry lists 14 T cell receptor beta chains sequenced from one sample in a study of vaccination and CD4 T cells after COVID-19. The study sequenced cultured CD4+ T cell DNA using the Oncomine TCR Beta short-read assay. MiXCR was run by TCRdb on the PCR reads, yielding one entry per CDR3 protein. The data hold under 20,000 distinct CDR3 sequences, with less than 40% observed a single time. Regarding treatment: approximately nine-day PBMC culture with coronavirus spike peptide pools or control peptides (ViraFEST assay). Which antigens these TCRs recognize remains unknown. Source material: cultured CD4+ T cells from blood. Receptors were obtained from a human donor with COVID-19.

The chain recombines TRBV24-1 with TRBJ2-7; unclear D gene. The CDR3 contains 16 residues. The V end was cut by 1 base, the J end by 0 bases, with 12 bases between. Germline lookup yields CDR1 KGHDR and CDR2 SFDVKD. DNA for the CDR3: TGTGCCACCAGTGATTTTTACAGCTCTAGCTCCTACGAGCAGTACTTC. Its translation is CATSDFYSSSSYEQYF.

This clonotype was recorded a few times. This rearrangement joins TRBV28 to TRBJ1-6; 8 bases match TRBD1. The germline CDR1 and CDR2 sequences are MDHEN and SYDVKM. The V gene end was trimmed by 2 bases and the J gene end by 9 bases; junction bases not matched to a gene: 3. The CDR3 extends over 14 amino acids. The CDR3: CASSLITGGSPLHF. CDR3 bases: TGTGCCAGCAGTTTAATCACAGGGGGTTCACCCCTCCACTTT.

This clonotype was observed a few times. The chain recombines TRBV10-1 with TRBJ1-5, with D hard to call. The CDR3 is 10 residues long. V was pared by 9 bases and J by 5 bases, with 5 bases between. Germline V gene sequence: CDR1 WNHNN, CDR2 SYGVQD (reference sequence). CDR3 in DNA: TGCGCCAGTCCACATCAGCCCCAGCATTTT. It yields the protein CASPHQPQHF.

This clonotype has more than one count but fewer than ten. V is TRBV6-5 and J is TRBJ2-7; a possible D gene is TRBD2 (6 bases). Per the germline V gene, CDR1 is MNHEY and CDR2 is SVGAGI. The CDR3 loop spans 16 amino acids. Trimming removed 2 bases at V and 0 bases at J, with 14 bases between. The CDR3 DNA reads as TGTGCCAGCAGTTACGGAGGGCCGCACCTCTCCTACGAGCAGTACTTC. As protein: CASSYGGPHLSYEQYF.

The CDR3 loop reads CASSFKGLLAKAFF. CDR3 coding DNA: TGTGCCAGCAGTTTTAAGGGACTCCTCGCTAAAGCTTTCTTT. The V gene is TRBV28, the J gene TRBJ1-1, with D possibly matching TRBD1 (5 bases). CDR1 and CDR2 (germline): MDHEN, SYDVKM. Between the trimmed V and J ends, which lost 3 bases and 9 bases, there was a span of 17 bases. CDR3 size: 14 residues.

In this sample, this clonotype turned up a few times. The chain joins TRBV25-1 to TRBJ1-1, with 7 bases aligning to TRBD1. The CDR3 is 16 amino acids. Germline assignment: CDR1 MGHDK and CDR2 SYGVNS. V was pared by 6 bases and J by 0 bases, with 10 bases of the junction left unmatched. The DNA for the CDR3 is TGTGCCAGCAGAGAACGGGGACAGCCGATGAACACTGAAGCTTTCTTT. Translation: CASRERGQPMNTEAFF. Looking up the rest from reference TRBV25-1 and TRBJ1-1 gives the full variable domain: EADIYQTPRYLVIGTGKKITLECSQTMGHDKMYWYQQDPGMELHLIHYSYGVNSTEKGDLSSESTVSRIRTEHFPLTLESARPSHTSQYLCASRERGQPMNTEAFFGQGTRLTVV.

This clonotype showed up just a few times. V is TRBV6-1 and J is TRBJ2-3; D is unclear. Germline loops: CDR1 MNHNS, CDR2 SASEGT. There are 15 residues in the CDR3. Trimming removed 6 bases from V and 2 bases from J, with 15 bases in between. The CDR3 DNA reads TGTGCCAGCAGAGACCCAAAGAGGTCCACAGATACGCAGTATTTT. As protein: CASRDPKRSTDTQYF.

The CDR3 here is CSASDVYNEQFF. The CDR3 DNA reads TGCAGTGCTAGCGACGTCTACAATGAGCAGTTCTTC. This chain links TRBV20-1 with TRBJ2-1; D is ambiguous. Trimming removed 3 bases at V and 3 bases at J, with 6 bases between. This CDR3 spans 12 amino acids. The germline V gene has CDR1 DFQATT and CDR2 SNEGSKA (reference sequence).

The table lists this clonotype with a few counts. The J gene is TRBJ1-2, the V gene TRBV10-2, with 8 positions matching TRBD1. Germline values: CDR1 WSHSY, CDR2 SAAADI. This CDR3 has 14 residues. Unmatched junction bases numbered 10, after V lost 7 bases and J lost 6 bases. CDR3 DNA: TGCGCCAGCAAGATGACAGGGGAAAGGAATGGCTACACCTTC. It encodes CASKMTGERNGYTF.

This clonotype came up once. A clone one base away is much larger, so this may be a read error. The gene calls are TRBV15 and TRBJ1-2; TRBD1 might be the D (6 bases). In germline, CDR1 is LNHNV, CDR2 YYDKDF (reference sequence). The CDR3 is 17 residues long. In DNA, the CDR3 is TGTGTCACCAGCAAGGACCATCGCACCGAGGGGACATATGGCTACACCTTC. This gives the protein CVTSKDHRTEGTYGYTF. Using reference TRBV15 and TRBJ1-2 for the parts outside the CDR3, the full variable domain is DAMVIQNPRYQVTQFGKPVTLSCSQTLNHNVMYWYQQKSSQAPKLLFHYYDKDFNNEADTPDNFQSRRPNTSFCFLDIRSPGLGDTAMYLCVTSKDHRTEGTYGYTFGSGTRLTVV.

This chain links TRBV5-1 with TRBJ1-2, with 8 bases aligning to TRBD1. This CDR3 region has 18 residues. The J segment lost 4 bases and the V segment lost 0 bases, leaving 14 bases of the junction unmatched. Germline CDR1 SGHRS, CDR2 YFSETQ. In nucleotides, the CDR3 is TGCGCCAGCAGCTTGGTTAGTCAGGTGGGACAGGTGCCCTATGGCTACACCTTC. Protein sequence: CASSLVSQVGQVPYGYTF. The complete variable domain, with remaining parts taken from reference TRBV5-1 and TRBJ1-2, reads KAGVTQTPRYLIKTRGQQVTLSCSPISGHRSVSWYQQTPGQGLQFLFEYFSETQRNKGNFPGRFSGRQFSNSRSEMNVSTLELGDSALYLCASSLVSQVGQVPYGYTFGSGTRLTVV.

Only a few counts were recorded for this clonotype. This rearrangement joins TRBV18 to TRBJ2-5; D remains unclear. CDR1 KGHSH and CDR2 LQKENI come from the germline V gene. CDR3 length equals 16 residues. Between the trimmed V and J ends, which lost 0 bases and 1 base, there was a span of 12 bases. CDR3 amino acids: CASSPPPSSVQETQYF. Written as DNA, the CDR3 is TGTGCCAGCTCACCACCTCCTAGTTCGGTCCAAGAGACCCAGTACTTC.

The rearrangement links TRBV28 to TRBJ1-1; 8 bases line up with TRBD1. The CDR3 loop spans 15 amino acids. Germline lookup yields CDR1 MDHEN and CDR2 SYDVKM. After removal of 7 bases from V and 5 bases from J, the junction contained 12 bases not matched to a gene. The CDR3 bases are TGTGCCAGCACCCCTGCCCAGGGGGCAAGAACTGAAGCTTTCTTT. Encoded protein: CASTPAQGARTEAFF. The full variable domain, its missing parts supplied by reference TRBV28 and TRBJ1-1, is DVKVTQSSRYLVKRTGEKVFLECVQDMDHENMFWYRQDPGLGLRLIYFSYDVKMKEKGDIPEGYSVSREKKERFSLILESASTNQTSMYLCASTPAQGARTEAFFGQGTRLTVV.

The DNA for the CDR3 is TGTGCCAGCAGCTTGGGTCAGGCAGACACAGATACGCAGTATTTT. Protein: CASSLGQADTDTQYF. The chain links TRBV5-8 to TRBJ2-3, with no clear D. Trimming removed 0 bases from V and 2 bases from J, with 10 bases in between. The CDR3 covers 15 residues. The germline V gene encodes CDR1 SGHTS and CDR2 YDEGEE.